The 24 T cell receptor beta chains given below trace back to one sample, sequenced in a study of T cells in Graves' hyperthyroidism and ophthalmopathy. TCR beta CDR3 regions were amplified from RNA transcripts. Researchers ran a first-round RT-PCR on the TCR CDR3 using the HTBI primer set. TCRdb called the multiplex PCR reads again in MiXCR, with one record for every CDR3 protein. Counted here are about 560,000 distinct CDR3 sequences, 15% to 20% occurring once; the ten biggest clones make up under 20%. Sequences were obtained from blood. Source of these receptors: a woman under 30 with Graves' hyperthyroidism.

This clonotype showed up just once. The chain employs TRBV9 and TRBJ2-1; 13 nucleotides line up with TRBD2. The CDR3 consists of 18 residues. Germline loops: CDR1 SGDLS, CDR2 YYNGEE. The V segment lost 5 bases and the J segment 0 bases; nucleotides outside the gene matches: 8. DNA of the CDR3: TGTGCCAGCAGTGGGACTAGCGGGATTCCTCTCTCCTACAATGAGCAGTTCTTC. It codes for CASSGTSGIPLSYNEQFF.

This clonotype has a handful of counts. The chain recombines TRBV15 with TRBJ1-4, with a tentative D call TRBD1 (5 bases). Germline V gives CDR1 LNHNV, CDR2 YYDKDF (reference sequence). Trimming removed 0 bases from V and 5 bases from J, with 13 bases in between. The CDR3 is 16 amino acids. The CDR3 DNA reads TGTGCCACCAGCAGAGACTTGGACACCCTGAATGAAAAACTGTTTTTT. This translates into CATSRDLDTLNEKLFF. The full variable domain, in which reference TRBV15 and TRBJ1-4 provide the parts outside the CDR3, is DAMVIQNPRYQVTQFGKPVTLSCSQTLNHNVMYWYQQKSSQAPKLLFHYYDKDFNNEADTPDNFQSRRPNTSFCFLDIRSPGLGDTAMYLCATSRDLDTLNEKLFFGSGTQLSVL.

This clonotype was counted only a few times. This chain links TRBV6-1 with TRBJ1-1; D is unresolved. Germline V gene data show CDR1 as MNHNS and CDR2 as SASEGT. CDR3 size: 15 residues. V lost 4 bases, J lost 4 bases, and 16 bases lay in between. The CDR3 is CASSATAIPATEAFF. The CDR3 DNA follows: TGTGCCAGCAGTGCAACCGCGATCCCCGCCACTGAAGCTTTCTTT.

The CDR3 region is CASSFRTSGGAYEQYF. Here the CDR3 DNA reads TGTGCCAGCAGCTTCCGGACTAGCGGGGGGGCCTACGAGCAGTACTTC. The chain combines TRBV7-9 with TRBJ2-7; 15 bases fit TRBD2. V shed 3 bases, J shed 2 bases, and the junction held 2 bases outside the gene matches. The germline V gene has CDR1 SEHNR and CDR2 FQNEAQ (reference sequence). The CDR3 contains 16 residues. Supplemented by reference TRBV7-9 and TRBJ2-7, the full variable domain reads DTGVSQNPRHKITKRGQNVTFRCDPISEHNRLYWYRQTLGQGPEFLTYFQNEAQLEKSRLLSDRFSAERPKGSFSTLEIQRTEQGDSAMYLCASSFRTSGGAYEQYFGPGTRLTVT.

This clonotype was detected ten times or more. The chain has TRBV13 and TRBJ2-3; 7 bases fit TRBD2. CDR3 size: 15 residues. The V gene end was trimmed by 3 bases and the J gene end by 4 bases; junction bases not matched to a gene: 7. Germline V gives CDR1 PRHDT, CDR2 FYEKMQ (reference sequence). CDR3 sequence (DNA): TGTGCCAGCAGCTTGGGGGGGAGGCGCTCAGATACGCAGTATTTT. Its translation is CASSLGGRRSDTQYF.

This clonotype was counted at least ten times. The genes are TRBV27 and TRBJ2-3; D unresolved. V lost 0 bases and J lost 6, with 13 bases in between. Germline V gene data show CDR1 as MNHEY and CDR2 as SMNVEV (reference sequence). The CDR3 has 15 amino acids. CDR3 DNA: TGTGCCAGCAGTTTATCGCGGCCCTTAGGTGATACGCAGTATTTT. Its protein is CASSLSRPLGDTQYF.

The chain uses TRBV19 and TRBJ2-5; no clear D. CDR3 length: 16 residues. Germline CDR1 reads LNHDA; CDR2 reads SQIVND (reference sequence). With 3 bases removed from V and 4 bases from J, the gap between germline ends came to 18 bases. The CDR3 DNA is TGTGCCAGTAGTATGAGGCTTGCAGACCCAATAGAGACCCAGTACTTC. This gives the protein CASSMRLADPIETQYF.

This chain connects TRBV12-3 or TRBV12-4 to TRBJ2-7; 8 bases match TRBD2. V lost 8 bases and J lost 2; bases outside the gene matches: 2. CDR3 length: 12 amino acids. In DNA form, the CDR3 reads TGTGCCAGCGGCGGGAGGACCTACGAGCAGTACTTC. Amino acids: CASGGRTYEQYF.

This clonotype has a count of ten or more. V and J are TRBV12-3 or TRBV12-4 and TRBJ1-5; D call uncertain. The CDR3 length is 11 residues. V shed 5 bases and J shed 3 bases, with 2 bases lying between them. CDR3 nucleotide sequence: TGTGCCAGCAGTATCAATCAGCCCCAGCATTTT. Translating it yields CASSINQPQHF.

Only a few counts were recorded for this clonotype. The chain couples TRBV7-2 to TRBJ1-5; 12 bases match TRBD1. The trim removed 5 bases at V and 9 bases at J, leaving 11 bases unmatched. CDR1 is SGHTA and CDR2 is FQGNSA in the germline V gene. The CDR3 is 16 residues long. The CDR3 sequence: CASSPLRDRGQGPQHF. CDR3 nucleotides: TGTGCCAGCAGCCCACTCCGGGACAGGGGGCAAGGGCCCCAGCATTTT.

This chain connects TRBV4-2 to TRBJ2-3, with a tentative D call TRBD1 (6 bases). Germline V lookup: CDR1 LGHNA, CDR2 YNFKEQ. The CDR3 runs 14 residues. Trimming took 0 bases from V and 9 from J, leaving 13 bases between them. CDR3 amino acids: CASSQDPGRGTQYF. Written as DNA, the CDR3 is TGTGCCAGCAGCCAAGATCCAGGCAGGGGAACGCAGTATTTT.

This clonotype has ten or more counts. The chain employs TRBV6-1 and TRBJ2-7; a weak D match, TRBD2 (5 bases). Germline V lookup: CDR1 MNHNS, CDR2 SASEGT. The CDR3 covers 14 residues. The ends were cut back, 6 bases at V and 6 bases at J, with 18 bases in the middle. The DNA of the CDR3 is TGTGCCAGCAGCCCCGGGGTGCGGAGAGCCGAGCAGTACTTC. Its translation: CASSPGVRRAEQYF.

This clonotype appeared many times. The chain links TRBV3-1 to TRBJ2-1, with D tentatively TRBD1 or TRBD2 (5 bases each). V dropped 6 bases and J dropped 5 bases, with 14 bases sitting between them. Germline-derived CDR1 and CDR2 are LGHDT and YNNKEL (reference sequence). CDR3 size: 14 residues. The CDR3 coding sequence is TGTGCCAGCAGTCTTTCCGGGACCAACAATGAGCAGTTCTTC. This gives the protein CASSLSGTNNEQFF.

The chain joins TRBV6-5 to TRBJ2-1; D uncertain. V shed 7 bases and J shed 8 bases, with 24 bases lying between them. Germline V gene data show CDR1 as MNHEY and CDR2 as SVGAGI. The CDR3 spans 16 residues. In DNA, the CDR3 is TGTGCCAGCACTCAATTTAGTCTCCCACGTTCCGATGAGCAGTTCTTC. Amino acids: CASTQFSLPRSDEQFF.

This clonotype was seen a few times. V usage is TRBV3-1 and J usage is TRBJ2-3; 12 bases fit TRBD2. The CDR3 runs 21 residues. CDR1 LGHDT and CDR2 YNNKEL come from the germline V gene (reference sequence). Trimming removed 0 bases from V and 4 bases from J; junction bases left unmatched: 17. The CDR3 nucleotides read TGTGCCAGCAGCCAAGACTGGGGGAGTCCGACTAGCGGGGGAACGGCAGATACGCAGTATTTT. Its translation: CASSQDWGSPTSGGTADTQYF.

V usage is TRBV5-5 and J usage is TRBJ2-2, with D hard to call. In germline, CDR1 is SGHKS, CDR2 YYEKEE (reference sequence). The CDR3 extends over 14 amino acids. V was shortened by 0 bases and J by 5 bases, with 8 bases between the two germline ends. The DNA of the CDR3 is TGTGCCAGCAGCTTGGCCGTTGGTACCGGGGAGCTGTTTTTT. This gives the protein CASSLAVGTGELFF.

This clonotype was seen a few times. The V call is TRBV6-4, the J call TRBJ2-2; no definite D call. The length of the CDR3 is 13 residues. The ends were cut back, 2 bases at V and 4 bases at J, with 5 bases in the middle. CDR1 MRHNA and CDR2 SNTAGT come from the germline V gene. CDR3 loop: CASSDRATGELFF. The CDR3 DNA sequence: TGTGCCAGCAGTGACCGGGCCACCGGGGAGCTGTTTTTT.

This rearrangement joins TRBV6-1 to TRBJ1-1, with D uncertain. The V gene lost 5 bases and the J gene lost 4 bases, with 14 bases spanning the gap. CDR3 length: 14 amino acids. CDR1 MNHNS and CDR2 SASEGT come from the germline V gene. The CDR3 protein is CASSSPGPATEAFF. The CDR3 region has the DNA TGTGCCAGCAGTTCCCCCGGCCCGGCCACTGAAGCTTTCTTT.

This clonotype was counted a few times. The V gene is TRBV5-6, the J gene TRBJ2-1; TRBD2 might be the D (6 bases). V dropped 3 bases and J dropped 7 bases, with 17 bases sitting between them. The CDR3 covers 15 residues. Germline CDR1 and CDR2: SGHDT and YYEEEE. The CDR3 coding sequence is TGTGCCAGCAGCTCACGGGCGGGGCGCCGGAATGAGCAGTTCTTC. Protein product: CASSSRAGRRNEQFF.

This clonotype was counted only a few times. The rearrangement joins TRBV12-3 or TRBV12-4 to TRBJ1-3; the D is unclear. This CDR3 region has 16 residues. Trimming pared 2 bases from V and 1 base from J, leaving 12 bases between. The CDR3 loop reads CASSLSAVGSGNTIYF. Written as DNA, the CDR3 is TGTGCCAGCAGTTTATCCGCTGTGGGATCTGGAAACACCATATATTTT.

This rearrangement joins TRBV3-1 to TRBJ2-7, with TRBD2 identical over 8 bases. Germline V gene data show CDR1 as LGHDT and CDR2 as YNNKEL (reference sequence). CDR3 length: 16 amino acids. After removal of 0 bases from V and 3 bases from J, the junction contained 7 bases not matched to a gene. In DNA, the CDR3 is TGTGCCAGCAGCCAAGACTATACTAGCGGAGACTACGAGCAGTACTTC. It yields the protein CASSQDYTSGDYEQYF.

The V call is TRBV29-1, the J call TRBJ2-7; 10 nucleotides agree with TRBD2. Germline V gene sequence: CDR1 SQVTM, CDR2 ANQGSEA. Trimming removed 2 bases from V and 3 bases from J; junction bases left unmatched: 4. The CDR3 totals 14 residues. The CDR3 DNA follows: TGCAGCGTTGAAACTAGCGGGAAGCTCTACGAGCAGTACTTC. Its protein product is CSVETSGKLYEQYF.

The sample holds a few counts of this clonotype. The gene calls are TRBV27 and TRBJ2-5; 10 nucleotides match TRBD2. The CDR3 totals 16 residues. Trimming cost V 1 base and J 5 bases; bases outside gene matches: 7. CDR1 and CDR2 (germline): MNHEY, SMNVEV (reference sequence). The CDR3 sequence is CASSLFSGGARETQYF. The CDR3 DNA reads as TGTGCCAGCAGTTTATTCAGCGGGGGGGCGAGGGAGACCCAGTACTTC.

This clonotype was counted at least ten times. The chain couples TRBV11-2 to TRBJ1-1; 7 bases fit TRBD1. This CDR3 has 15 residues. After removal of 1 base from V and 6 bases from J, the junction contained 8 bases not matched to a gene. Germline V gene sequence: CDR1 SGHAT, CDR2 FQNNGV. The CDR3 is CASSLGGGGAAEAFF. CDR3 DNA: TGTGCCAGCAGCTTAGGAGGAGGGGGCGCGGCTGAAGCTTTCTTT.